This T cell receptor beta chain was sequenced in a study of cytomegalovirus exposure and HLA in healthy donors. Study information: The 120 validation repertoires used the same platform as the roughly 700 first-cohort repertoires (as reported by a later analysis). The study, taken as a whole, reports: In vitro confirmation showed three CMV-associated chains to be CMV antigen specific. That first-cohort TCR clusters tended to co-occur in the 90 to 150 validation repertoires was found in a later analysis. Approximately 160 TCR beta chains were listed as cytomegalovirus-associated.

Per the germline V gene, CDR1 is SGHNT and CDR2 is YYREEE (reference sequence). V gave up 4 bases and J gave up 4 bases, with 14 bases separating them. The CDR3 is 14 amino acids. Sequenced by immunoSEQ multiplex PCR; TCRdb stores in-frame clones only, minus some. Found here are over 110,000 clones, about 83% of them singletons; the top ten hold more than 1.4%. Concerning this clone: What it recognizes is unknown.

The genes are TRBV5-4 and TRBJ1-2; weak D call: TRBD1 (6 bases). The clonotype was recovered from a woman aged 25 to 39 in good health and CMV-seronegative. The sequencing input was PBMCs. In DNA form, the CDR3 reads TGTGCCAGCAGCGCCGACAGGCTTGTCTATGGCTACACCTTC. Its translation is CASSADRLVYGYTF.